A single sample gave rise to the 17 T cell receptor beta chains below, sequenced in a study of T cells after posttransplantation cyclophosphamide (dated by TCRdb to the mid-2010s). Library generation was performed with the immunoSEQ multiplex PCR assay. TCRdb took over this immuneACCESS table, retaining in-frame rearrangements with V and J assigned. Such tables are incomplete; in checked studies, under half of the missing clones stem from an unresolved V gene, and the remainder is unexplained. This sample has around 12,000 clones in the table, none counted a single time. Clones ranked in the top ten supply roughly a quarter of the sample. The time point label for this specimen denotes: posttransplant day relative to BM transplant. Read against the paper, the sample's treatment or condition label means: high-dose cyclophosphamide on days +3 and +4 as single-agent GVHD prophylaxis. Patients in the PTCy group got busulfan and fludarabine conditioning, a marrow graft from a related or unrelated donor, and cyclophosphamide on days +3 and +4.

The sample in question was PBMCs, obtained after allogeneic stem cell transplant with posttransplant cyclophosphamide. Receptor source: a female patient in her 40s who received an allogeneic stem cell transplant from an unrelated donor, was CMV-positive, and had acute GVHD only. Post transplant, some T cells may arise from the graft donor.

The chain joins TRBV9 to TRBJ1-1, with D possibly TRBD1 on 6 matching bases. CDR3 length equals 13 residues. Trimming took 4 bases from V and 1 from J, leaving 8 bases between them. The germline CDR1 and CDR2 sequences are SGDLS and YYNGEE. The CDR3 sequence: CASSQGQNTEAFF. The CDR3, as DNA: TGTGCCAGCAGCCAGGGGCAGAACACTGAAGCTTTCTTT.

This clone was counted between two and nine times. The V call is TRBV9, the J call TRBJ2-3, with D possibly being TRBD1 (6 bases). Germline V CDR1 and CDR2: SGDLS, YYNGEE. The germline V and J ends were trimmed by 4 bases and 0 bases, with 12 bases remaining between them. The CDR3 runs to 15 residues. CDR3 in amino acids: CASSQRTVSTDTQYF. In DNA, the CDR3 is TGTGCCAGCAGCCAACGGACAGTTAGCACAGATACGCAGTATTTT. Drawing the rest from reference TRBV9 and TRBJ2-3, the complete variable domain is DSGVTQTPKHLITATGQRVTLRCSPRSGDLSVYWYQQSLDQGLQFLIQYYNGEERAKGNILERFSAQQFPDLHSELNLSSLELGDSALYFCASSQRTVSTDTQYFGPGTRLTVL.

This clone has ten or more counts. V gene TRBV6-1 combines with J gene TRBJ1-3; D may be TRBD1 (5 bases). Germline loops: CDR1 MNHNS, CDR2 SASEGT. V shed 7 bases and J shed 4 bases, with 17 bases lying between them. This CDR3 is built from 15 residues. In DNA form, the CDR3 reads TGTGCCAGCACTTATCGGGGGGTAGAGGGAAACACCATATATTTT. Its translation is CASTYRGVEGNTIYF.

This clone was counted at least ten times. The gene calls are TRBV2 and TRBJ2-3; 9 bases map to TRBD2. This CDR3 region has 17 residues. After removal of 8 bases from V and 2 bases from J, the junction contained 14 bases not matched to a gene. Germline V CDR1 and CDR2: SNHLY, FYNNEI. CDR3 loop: CASHERGGLAPTDTQYF. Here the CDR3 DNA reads TGTGCCAGCCATGAACGGGGGGGACTAGCCCCCACAGATACGCAGTATTTT. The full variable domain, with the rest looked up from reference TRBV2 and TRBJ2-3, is EPEVTQTPSHQVTQMGQEVILRCVPISNHLYFYWYRQILGQKVEFLVSFYNNEISEKSEIFDDQFSVERPDGSNFTLKIRSTKLEDSAMYFCASHERGGLAPTDTQYFGPGTRLTVL.

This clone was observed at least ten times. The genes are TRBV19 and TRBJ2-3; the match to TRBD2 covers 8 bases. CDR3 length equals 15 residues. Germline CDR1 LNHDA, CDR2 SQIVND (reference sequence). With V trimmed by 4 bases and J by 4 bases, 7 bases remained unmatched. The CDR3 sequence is CASSTLAGRSDTQYF. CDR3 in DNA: TGTGCCAGTAGTACCCTAGCGGGCCGATCAGATACGCAGTATTTT.

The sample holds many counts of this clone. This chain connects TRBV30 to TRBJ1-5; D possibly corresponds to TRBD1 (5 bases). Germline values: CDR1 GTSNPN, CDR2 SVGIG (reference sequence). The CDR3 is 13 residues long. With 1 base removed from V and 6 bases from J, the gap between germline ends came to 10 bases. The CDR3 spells CAWSGGYSQPQHF. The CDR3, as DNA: TGTGCCTGGAGTGGGGGCTATAGTCAGCCCCAGCATTTT. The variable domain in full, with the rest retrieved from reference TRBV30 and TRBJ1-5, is SQTIHQWPATLVQPVGSPLSLECTVEGTSNPNLYWYRQAAGRGLQLLFYSVGIGQISSEVPQNLSASRPQDRQFILSSKKLLLSDSGFYLCAWSGGYSQPQHFGDGTRLSIL.

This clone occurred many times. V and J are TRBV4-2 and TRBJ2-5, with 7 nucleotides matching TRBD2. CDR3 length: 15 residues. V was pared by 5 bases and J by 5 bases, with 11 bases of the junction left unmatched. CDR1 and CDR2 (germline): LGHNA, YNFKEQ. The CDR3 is CASSSSAAGTETQYF. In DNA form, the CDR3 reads TGTGCCAGCAGCTCTTCGGCAGCGGGAACGGAGACCCAGTACTTC.

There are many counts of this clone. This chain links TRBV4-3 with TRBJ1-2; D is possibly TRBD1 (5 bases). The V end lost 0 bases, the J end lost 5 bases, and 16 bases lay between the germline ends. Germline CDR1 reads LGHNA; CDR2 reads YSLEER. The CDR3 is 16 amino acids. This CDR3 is CASSQDSGGVYYGYTF. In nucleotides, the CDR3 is TGCGCCAGCAGCCAAGACTCCGGGGGGGTGTATTATGGCTACACCTTC.

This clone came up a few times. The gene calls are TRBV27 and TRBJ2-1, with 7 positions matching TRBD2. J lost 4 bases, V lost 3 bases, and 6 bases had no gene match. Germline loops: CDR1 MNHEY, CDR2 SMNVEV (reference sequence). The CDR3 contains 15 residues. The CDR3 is CASSFETSQYNEQFF. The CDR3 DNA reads TGTGCCAGCAGTTTTGAGACTAGCCAATACAATGAGCAGTTCTTC.

The CDR3, as DNA: TGTGCCAGCAGCGTAGTACTAGAAGATACGCAGTATTTT. This codes for CASSVVLEDTQYF. This sequence joins TRBV9 and TRBJ2-3; TRBD2 might be the D (5 bases). The CDR3 contains 13 residues. Trimming stripped 0 bases from V and 5 bases from J, with 7 bases between. Germline V lookup: CDR1 SGDLS, CDR2 YYNGEE.

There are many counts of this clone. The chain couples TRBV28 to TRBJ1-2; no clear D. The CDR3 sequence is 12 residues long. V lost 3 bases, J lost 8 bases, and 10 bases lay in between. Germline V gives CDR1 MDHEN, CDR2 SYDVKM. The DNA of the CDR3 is TGTGCCAGCAGTTTTCGGGGTTGGGGCTACACCTTC. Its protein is CASSFRGWGYTF.

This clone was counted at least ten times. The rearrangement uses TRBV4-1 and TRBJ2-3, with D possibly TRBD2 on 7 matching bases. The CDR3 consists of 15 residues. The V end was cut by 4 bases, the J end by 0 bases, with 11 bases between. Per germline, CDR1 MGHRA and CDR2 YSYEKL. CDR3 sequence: CASSLRGASTDTQYF. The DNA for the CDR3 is TGCGCCAGCAGCCTTCGGGGGGCTAGCACAGATACGCAGTATTTT.

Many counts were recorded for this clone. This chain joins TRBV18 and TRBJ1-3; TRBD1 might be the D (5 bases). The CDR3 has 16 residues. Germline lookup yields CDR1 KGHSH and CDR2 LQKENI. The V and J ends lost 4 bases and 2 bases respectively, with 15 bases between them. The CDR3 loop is CASSRAETETGNTIYF. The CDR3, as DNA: TGTGCCAGCTCACGGGCTGAGACAGAAACTGGAAACACCATATATTTT.

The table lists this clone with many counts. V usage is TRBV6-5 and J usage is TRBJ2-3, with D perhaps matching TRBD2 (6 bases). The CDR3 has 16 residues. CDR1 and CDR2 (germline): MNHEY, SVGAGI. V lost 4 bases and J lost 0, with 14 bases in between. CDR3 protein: CASSSSVAVSTDTQYF. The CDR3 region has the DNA TGTGCCAGCAGTTCTAGCGTAGCGGTGAGCACAGATACGCAGTATTTT.

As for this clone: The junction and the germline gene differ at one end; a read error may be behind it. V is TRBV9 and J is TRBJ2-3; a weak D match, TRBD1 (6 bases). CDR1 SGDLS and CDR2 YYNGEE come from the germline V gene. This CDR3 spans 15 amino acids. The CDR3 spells CASSRTVKSTGTQYF. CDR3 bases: TGTGCCAGCAGTCGGACAGTTAAAAGCACAGGTACGCAGTATTTT. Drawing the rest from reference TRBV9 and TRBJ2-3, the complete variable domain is DSGVTQTPKHLITATGQRVTLRCSPRSGDLSVYWYQQSLDQGLQFLIQYYNGEERAKGNILERFSAQQFPDLHSELNLSSLELGDSALYFCASSRTVKSTGTQYFGPGTRLTVL.

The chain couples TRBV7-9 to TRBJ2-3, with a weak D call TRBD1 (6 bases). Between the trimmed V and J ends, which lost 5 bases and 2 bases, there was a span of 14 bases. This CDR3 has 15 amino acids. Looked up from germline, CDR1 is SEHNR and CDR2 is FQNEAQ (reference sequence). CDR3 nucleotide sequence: TGTGCCAGCAGCCATCCTAGGGGGTCCACAGATACGCAGTATTTT. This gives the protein CASSHPRGSTDTQYF.

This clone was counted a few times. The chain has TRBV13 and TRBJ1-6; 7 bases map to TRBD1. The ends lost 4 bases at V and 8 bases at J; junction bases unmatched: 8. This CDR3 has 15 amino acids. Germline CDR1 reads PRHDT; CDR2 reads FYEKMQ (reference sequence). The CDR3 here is CASSSRQGSDSPLHF. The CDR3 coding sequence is TGTGCCAGCAGCTCCCGACAGGGATCGGATTCACCCCTCCACTTT.